This T cell receptor (beta chain) came from a study of blood T cell repertoires in COVID-19. In the study overall: Specimens from acute and convalescent COVID-19 originated in the United States, Italy and Spain. PBMCs, B-cell-depleted T cells, or T cells provided the cDNA or gDNA that made up the material.

Original data processing: Reference gene primer amplification in the assay estimated nucleated cell counts. Some clones are missing from TCRdb's copy, which holds only in-frame ones; the method was immunoSEQ multiplex PCR. Clone size and V and J calls were adopted from that table, with D and trimming inferred from the DNA. The data hold approximately 150,000 clones, with 65% to 85% observed a single time. The CDR3 loop spans 14 amino acids. Trimming shortened V by 4 bases and J by 5 bases, and 15 bases separated the two germline ends. CDR1 is SGHRS, CDR2 YFSETQ, per germline. Material for sequencing was peripheral blood. This receptor was identified in a woman aged 70-85 years who had recovered from COVID-19. The chain joins TRBV5-1 to TRBJ2-5; D perhaps matches TRBD1 (6 bases). CDR3 sequence reads: CASSRPGGGETQYF. CDR3 sequence (DNA): TGCGCCAGCAGCCGACCTGGGGGCGGGGAGACCCAGTACTTC.